Listed below are T cell receptor beta chains from one sample, sequenced in a study of B cell selection in AIRE deficiency. The method was immunoSEQ multiplex PCR; TCRdb's version includes in-frame clones alone and lacks a portion of them. There are fewer than 30,000 clones in the sample; just under 97% occur only once, and roughly 0.2% lies in the top ten. The specimen sequenced was conventional CD4+ T cells sorted from PBMCs. The source of these receptors is a human donor with AIRE deficiency. CDR3s include the opening cysteine and the closing phenylalanine or tryptophan. A D gene is named only where the DNA matches it firmly. Not every row has a clone size; where given, it reads once, few, many or a size class.

V gene	J gene	clone size	D gene	CDR3 protein	CDR3 DNA
TRBV15	TRBJ2-1	.	.	CATSRDHPRRGGGLYNEQFF	TGTGCCACCAGCAGAGATCACCCCAGGAGGGGAGGGGGCTTGTACAATGAGCAGTTCTTC
TRBV19	TRBJ2-5	.	.	CASSGRTGGQETQYF	TGTGCCAGTAGTGGCCGTACTGGTGGCCAAGAGACCCAGTACTTC
TRBV28	TRBJ2-7	.	.	CASTPDRPISYEQYF	TGTGCCAGCACTCCCGACAGACCCATCTCCTACGAGCAGTACTTC
TRBV28	TRBJ2-7	.	.	CASSLTGPYEQYF	TGTGCCAGCAGTTTGACGGGCCCCTACGAGCAGTACTTC
TRBV7-3	TRBJ1-1	.	.	CASSLRGGHTEAFF	TGTGCCAGCAGTCTCCGAGGGGGGCACACTGAAGCTTTCTTT
TRBV7-2	TRBJ1-4	.	.	CASSISGFAGSEKLFF	TGTGCCAGCAGCATTAGTGGGTTTGCAGGGAGCGAAAAACTGTTTTTT
TRBV6-5	TRBJ2-3	.	TRBD1	CTSSRQGGADTQYF	TGTACCAGCAGTAGACAGGGGGGCGCAGATACGCAGTATTTT
TRBV6-6	TRBJ2-7	.	.	CASTGGGATYEQYF	TGTGCCAGCACGGGCGGCGGGGCGACCTACGAGCAGTACTTC
TRBV6-6	TRBJ2-3	once	.	CASGTSRLTDTQYF	TGTGCCAGCGGTACATCTAGGTTGACAGATACGCAGTATTTT
TRBV5-5	TRBJ1-4	.	TRBD1	CASSPRQGQFEKLFF	TGTGCCAGCAGTCCCCGACAGGGCCAATTTGAAAAACTGTTTTTT
TRBV2	TRBJ1-5	.	.	CASSGGGGAQPQHF	TGTGCCAGCAGTGGTGGGGGCGGAGCGCAGCCCCAGCATTTT
TRBV11-2	TRBJ1-2	.	.	CASSLEGYGYTF	TGTGCCAGCAGCTTAGAAGGATATGGCTACACCTTC
TRBV6-1	TRBJ1-1	.	.	CASSDRAATNTEAFF	TGTGCCAGCAGTGATAGGGCGGCGACGAACACTGAAGCTTTCTTT
TRBV28	TRBJ1-4	.	.	CASSFGTVNEKLFF	TGTGCCAGCAGTTTTGGGACGGTCAATGAAAAACTGTTTTTT
TRBV6-6	TRBJ2-2	.	TRBD1	CASTGGFNTGELFF	TGTGCCAGCACAGGGGGCTTTAACACCGGGGAGCTGTTTTTT
TRBV19	TRBJ1-5	.	TRBD1	CASNPNRGNQPQHF	TGTGCCAGTAATCCCAACAGGGGTAATCAGCCCCAGCATTTT
TRBV27	TRBJ1-5	.	TRBD1	CASSDWTGKGSNQPQHF	TGTGCCAGCAGTGATTGGACAGGGAAAGGGAGCAATCAGCCCCAGCATTTT
TRBV13	TRBJ2-7	.	TRBD1	CASSLDWRGGPYEQYF	TGTGCCAGCAGCTTAGACTGGCGAGGGGGCCCCTACGAGCAGTACTTC
TRBV6-5	TRBJ2-2	.	TRBD1	CASTGQGFDTGELFF	TGTGCCAGCACCGGACAGGGGTTTGACACCGGGGAGCTGTTTTTT
TRBV7-2	TRBJ2-2	.	.	CASSLERAKYAGELFF	TGTGCCAGCAGCTTAGAGAGGGCAAAGTATGCGGGGGAGCTGTTTTTT
TRBV6-6	TRBJ2-1	.	TRBD2	CASSYASGFYNEQFF	TGTGCCAGCAGTTACGCTAGCGGGTTCTACAATGAGCAGTTCTTC
TRBV7-2	TRBJ2-7	once	TRBD2	CASSQGTSGGYEQYF	TGTGCCAGCAGCCAAGGGACTAGCGGGGGTTACGAGCAGTACTTC
TRBV7-7	TRBJ2-1	.	.	CASSPGGYNEQFF	TGTGCCAGCAGCCCTGGGGGTTACAATGAGCAGTTCTTC
TRBV7-9	TRBJ2-7	.	.	CASSPWGYEQYF	TGTGCCAGCAGCCCTTGGGGGTACGAGCAGTACTTC
TRBV30	TRBJ1-4	.	.	CAWSLDWEKLFF	TGTGCCTGGAGTCTTGATTGGGAAAAACTGTTTTTT
TRBV28	TRBJ2-7	.	.	CASAIRGAEQYF	TGTGCCAGCGCGATCAGGGGGGCCGAGCAGTACTTC
TRBV4-2	TRBJ1-5	.	.	CASSQGPGRDSNQPQHF	TGTGCCAGCAGCCAAGGACCGGGTCGGGACAGCAATCAGCCCCAGCATTTT
TRBV7-9	TRBJ1-1	once	.	CASSFQGTLNTEAFF	TGTGCCAGCAGCTTCCAAGGGACTTTGAACACTGAAGCTTTCTTT
TRBV5-1	TRBJ2-7	.	TRBD1	CASSKYGQGETYEQYF	TGCGCCAGCAGTAAATACGGACAGGGGGAGACCTACGAGCAGTACTTC
TRBV6-5	TRBJ1-5	.	.	CASSRTADGTQHF	TGTGCCAGCTCCCGGACGGCCGATGGGACCCAGCATTTT
TRBV29-1	TRBJ2-7	.	.	CSVVEDSAYEQYF	TGCAGCGTTGTAGAGGACAGCGCCTACGAGCAGTACTTC
TRBV7-8	TRBJ2-7	.	.	CASSFRVPLSYEQYF	TGTGCCAGCAGCTTTCGCGTACCCTTATCCTACGAGCAGTACTTC
TRBV19	TRBJ2-7	.	.	CASSTDPLTGRPYEQYF	TGTGCCAGTAGTACCGACCCGCTGACAGGGAGGCCCTACGAGCAGTACTTC
TRBV18	TRBJ2-7	.	TRBD1	CASSSATGGSLTPYEQYF	TGTGCCAGCTCATCCGCGACAGGGGGATCCCTTACCCCCTACGAGCAGTACTTC
TRBV6-5	TRBJ1-1	.	TRBD1	CASSLTGSGSTEAFF	TGTGCCAGCAGTTTGACAGGGAGCGGGAGCACTGAAGCTTTCTTT
TRBV2	TRBJ2-7	.	TRBD2	CASSELAGQYF	TGTGCCAGCAGTGAATTAGCGGGGCAGTACTTC
TRBV19	TRBJ1-1	.	.	CASSVSDVRTEAFF	TGTGCCAGTTCCGTCTCCGACGTCCGGACTGAAGCTTTCTTT
TRBV28	TRBJ2-1	.	TRBD2	CASSLVAGGAYNEQFF	TGTGCCAGCAGTTTAGTAGCGGGGGGCGCCTACAATGAGCAGTTCTTC
TRBV7-9	TRBJ2-2	.	.	CASSLDRADGELFF	TGTGCCAGCAGCTTAGATAGGGCTGACGGGGAGCTGTTTTTT
TRBV28	TRBJ2-7	.	.	CASSFNIPYEQYF	TGTGCCAGCAGTTTTAACATCCCCTACGAGCAGTACTTC
TRBV29-1	TRBJ1-3	.	.	CSAVRGSGNTIYF	TGCAGCGCCGTACGGGGCTCTGGAAACACCATATATTTT
TRBV5-6	TRBJ1-1	once	.	CASTSWGGTEAFF	TGTGCCAGCACCTCGTGGGGGGGGACTGAAGCTTTCTTT
TRBV14	TRBJ1-2	.	TRBD1	CASSQDHRGANYGYTF	TGTGCCAGCAGCCAAGACCACAGGGGCGCTAACTATGGCTACACCTTC
TRBV6-5	TRBJ2-6	.	.	CASSLTSGGANVLTF	TGTGCCAGCAGTTTGACCTCGGGGGGGGCCAACGTCCTGACTTTC
TRBV7-2	TRBJ2-1	.	TRBD2	CASSRDSIGREVRGNEQFF	TGTGCCAGCAGCCGCGACAGTATAGGGCGGGAGGTCCGGGGCAATGAGCAGTTCTTC
TRBV21-1	TRBJ2-3	.	.	CASSKRGLGYTDTQYF	TGTGCCAGCAGCAAACGGGGACTAGGTTACACAGATACGCAGTATTTT
TRBV7-2	TRBJ2-7	.	.	CASSPQKGYSYEQYF	TGTGCCAGCAGCCCCCAGAAAGGGTACTCCTACGAGCAGTACTTC
TRBV25-1	TRBJ1-2	.	TRBD1	CASSDVGQSNYGYTF	TGTGCCAGCAGTGATGTGGGACAGAGTAACTATGGCTACACCTTC
TRBV5-1	TRBJ1-5	few	.	CASSRDSNQPQHF	TGCGCCAGCAGCCGGGATAGCAATCAGCCCCAGCATTTT
TRBV6-1	TRBJ2-7	.	.	CASRQAPRSYEQYF	TGTGCCAGCAGACAAGCTCCAAGGTCCTACGAGCAGTACTTC
TRBV19	TRBJ2-2	.	.	CASSIVSGSTGELFF	TGTGCCAGTAGTATAGTTTCAGGAAGCACCGGGGAGCTGTTTTTT
TRBV6-9	TRBJ2-7	.	.	CASSSRRSSYEQYF	TGTGCCAGCAGTTCTCGGCGCAGCTCCTACGAGCAGTACTTC